Listed below are T cell receptor beta chains from one sample, sequenced in a study of CD8 T cells in ankylosing spondylitis. A single record per CDR3 protein comes from TCRdb applying MiXCR to the 5' RACE reads. The repertoire holds 300,000 to 400,000 distinct CDR3 sequences, 14% to 15% seen once, with approximately 0.99% in the top ten. The sample consisted of blood, either unsorted or a sorted T cell fraction (not recorded which). These receptors were taken from a male donor with ankylosing spondylitis or in good health (not recorded which). Both conserved end residues are trimmed from each CDR3. Each record gives: V gene, clone size, J gene, CDR3 protein. Not all rows give a size; the values are once, few, many and, for expanded clones, a class.

TRBV12-3/TRBV12-4	many	TRBJ1-1	ASSAGSTLPAF
TRBV5-1	-	TRBJ1-2	ASSLAPQTGGRSYGYT
TRBV12-3/TRBV12-4	many	TRBJ2-5	ASSFGQGEETQY
TRBV6-4	-	TRBJ1-6	ARAGPVKNSPLH
TRBV7-9	few	TRBJ2-1	ASSPMTSVYNEQF
TRBV9	-	TRBJ2-5	ASSVGAILGETQY
TRBV12-3/TRBV12-4	-	TRBJ2-4	ASSGEGAGTKNIQY
TRBV3-1	few	TRBJ1-2	ASSAAGAHGYT
TRBV11-2	-	TRBJ1-1	ASNPQGEATEAF
TRBV11-1	few	TRBJ2-3	ASSLGTSNTDTQY
TRBV27	many	TRBJ1-5	ASSPGYQPQH
TRBV20-1	few	TRBJ2-3	SARLVAGFTDTQY
TRBV18	-	TRBJ2-1	ASSPPLLSGSSNEQF
TRBV9	-	TRBJ1-1	ASSGPGQANTEAF
TRBV6-5	few	TRBJ2-5	ASTAGWTQY
TRBV5-1	-	TRBJ2-5	ASSPGDAQETQY
TRBV11-2	many	TRBJ2-1	ASSLDRAYNEQF
TRBV5-1	-	TRBJ2-7	ASSPGTGGPYEQY
TRBV11-2	few	TRBJ1-4	ASSLDPEGVLF
TRBV20-1	-	TRBJ2-2	SASSGGRGVRTGELF
TRBV10-3	-	TRBJ2-2	AIRIERGTNTGELF
TRBV30	-	TRBJ2-2	AWRAQGRTGELF
TRBV12-3/TRBV12-4	many	TRBJ1-1	ASSLPTPEAF
TRBV20-1	-	TRBJ2-1	SALKRGLYNEQF
TRBV6-6	few	TRBJ1-2	ASRGTANYGYT
TRBV20-1	many	TRBJ2-7	SATLQGGPYEQY
TRBV6-1	-	TRBJ2-5	ASNPAGVAETQY
TRBV7-9	few	TRBJ2-1	ASSYPGLAGGVAF
TRBV20-1	few	TRBJ2-5	STAGHQETQY
TRBV19	-	TRBJ2-1	ASRRQGYNEQF